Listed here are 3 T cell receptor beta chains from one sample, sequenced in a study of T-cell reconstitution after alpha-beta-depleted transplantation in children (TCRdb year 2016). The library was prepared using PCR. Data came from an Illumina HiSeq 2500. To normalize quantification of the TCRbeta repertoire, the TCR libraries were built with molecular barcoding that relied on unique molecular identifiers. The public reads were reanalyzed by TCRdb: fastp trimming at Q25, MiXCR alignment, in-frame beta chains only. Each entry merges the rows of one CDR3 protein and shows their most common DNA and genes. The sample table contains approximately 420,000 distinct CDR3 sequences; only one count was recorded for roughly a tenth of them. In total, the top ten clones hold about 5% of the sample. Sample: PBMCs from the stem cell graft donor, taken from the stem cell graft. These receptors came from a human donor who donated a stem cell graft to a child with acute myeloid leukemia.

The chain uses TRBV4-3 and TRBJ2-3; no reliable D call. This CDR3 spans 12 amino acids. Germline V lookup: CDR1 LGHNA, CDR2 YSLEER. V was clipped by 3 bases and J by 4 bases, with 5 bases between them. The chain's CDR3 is CASSQSADTQYF. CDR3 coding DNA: TGCGCCAGCAGCCAGAGCGCAGATACGCAGTATTTT.

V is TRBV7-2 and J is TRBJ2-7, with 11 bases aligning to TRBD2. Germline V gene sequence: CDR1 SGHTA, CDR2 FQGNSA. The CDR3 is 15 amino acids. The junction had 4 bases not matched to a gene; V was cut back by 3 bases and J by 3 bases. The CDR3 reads CASSLTSGKYYEQYF. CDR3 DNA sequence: TGTGCCAGCAGCTTGACTAGCGGGAAGTACTACGAGCAGTACTTC.

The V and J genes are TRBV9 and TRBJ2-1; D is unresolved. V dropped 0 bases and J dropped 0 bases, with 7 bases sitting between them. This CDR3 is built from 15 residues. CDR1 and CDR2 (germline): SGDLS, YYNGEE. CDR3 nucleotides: TGTGCCAGCAGCGTAGAGGTGGGCTCCTACAATGAGCAGTTCTTC. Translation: CASSVEVGSYNEQFF.